This T cell receptor beta chain came from a study of vaccination effects on CD4 cells after COVID-19. Study-wide results and caveats: Recruitment yielded few convalescent patients, and the study had no early post-infection timepoints. Healthy vaccine recipients' vaccine-induced clones were almost all SARS-CoV-2 mono-reactive.

With V trimmed by 5 bases and J by 4 bases, 7 bases remained unmatched. Per the germline V gene, CDR1 is KGHDR and CDR2 is SFDVKD. This CDR3 region has 15 residues. As for this clone: Its antigen is as yet unknown.

Before sequencing, viral peptide pools were used by the ViraFEST assay to expand antigen-specific CD4+ T cells. Culturing for around ten days preceded CD4+ T cell isolation. According to the study, vaccine recipients showed no prior SARS-CoV-2 infection and negative nucleocapsid antibodies. Half-medium replacement with IL-2 medium occurred on days 3 and 7. Sequencing used immunoSEQ multiplex PCR; TCRdb keeps in-frame clones, though not all of them. This sample has about 68,000 clones, with 75% to 90% found just once. The sequence derives from a human donor who received a COVID-19 vaccine. The sequencing here drew on CD4+ T cells from PBMCs cultured with SARS-CoV-2 spike peptides, taken before COVID-19 vaccination. The chain carries TRBV24-1 and TRBJ2-3, with 8 bases aligning to TRBD1. CDR3 loop: CATSAAGGDADTQYF. Here the CDR3 DNA reads TGTGCCACCAGTGCGGCAGGGGGCGACGCAGATACGCAGTATTTT.